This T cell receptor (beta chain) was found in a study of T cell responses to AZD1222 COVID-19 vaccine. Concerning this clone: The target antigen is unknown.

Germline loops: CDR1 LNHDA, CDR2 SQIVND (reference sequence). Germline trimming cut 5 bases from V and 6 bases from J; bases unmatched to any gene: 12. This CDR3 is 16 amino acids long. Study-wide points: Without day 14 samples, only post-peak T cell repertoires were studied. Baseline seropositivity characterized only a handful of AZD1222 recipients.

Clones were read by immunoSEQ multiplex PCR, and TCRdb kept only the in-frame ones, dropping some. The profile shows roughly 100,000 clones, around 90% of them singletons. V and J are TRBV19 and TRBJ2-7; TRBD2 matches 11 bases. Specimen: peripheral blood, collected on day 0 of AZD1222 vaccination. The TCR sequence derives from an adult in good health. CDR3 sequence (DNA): TGTGCCAGTAGTGCGACTAGCGGGGCCCCGGTTGGCGAGCAGTACTTC. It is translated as CASSATSGAPVGEQYF.